In its sample, the clone carrying this T cell receptor beta chain was seen once. Its antigen remains unknown. The source of the sample is a study of spatial heterogeneity in lung cancer. Study-wide results and limits: Mutation counts in tumors were tracked by counts of expanded intratumoral alpha and beta TCRs. The estimated TCR-seq coverage of tumor T cells amounted to approximately 7% when looking at alpha chains and more than 12% when looking at beta chains.

CDR1 is SNHLY and CDR2 is FYNNEI in the germline V gene. Trimming cost V 5 bases and J 4 bases, with 18 bases left between them. The CDR3 has 16 amino acids. TCRdb recomputed calls from the 5' RACE reads with MiXCR, one row per CDR3 protein. The sample has 7,500 to 8,000 distinct CDR3 sequences; around 6.7% are singletons. This sample's time point: sample taken at primary tumor resection. The starting material was lung tumor tissue, obtained at surgery. The chain recombines TRBV2 with TRBJ1-5; D may be TRBD1 (5 bases). The TCR originated in a female donor with early-stage non-small cell lung cancer. This CDR3 is CASSYRERGFNQPQHF. CDR3 nucleotide sequence: TGTGCCAGCAGTTACCGGGAAAGGGGTTTTAATCAGCCCCAGCATTTT.